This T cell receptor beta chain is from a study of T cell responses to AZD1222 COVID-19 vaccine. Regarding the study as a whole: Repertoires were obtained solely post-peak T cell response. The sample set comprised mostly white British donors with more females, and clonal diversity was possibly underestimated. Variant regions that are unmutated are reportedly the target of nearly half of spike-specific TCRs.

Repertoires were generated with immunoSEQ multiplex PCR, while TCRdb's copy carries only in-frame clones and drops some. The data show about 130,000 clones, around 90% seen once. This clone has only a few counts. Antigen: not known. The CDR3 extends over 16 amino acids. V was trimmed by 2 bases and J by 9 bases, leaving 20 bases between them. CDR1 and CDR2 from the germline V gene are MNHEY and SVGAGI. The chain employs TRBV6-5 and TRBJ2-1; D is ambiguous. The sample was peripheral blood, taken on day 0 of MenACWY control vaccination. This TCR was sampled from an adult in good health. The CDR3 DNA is TGTGCCAGCAGTTACGTGGCTCTGGGCCTCCCCAGTGAGCAGTTCTTC. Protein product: CASSYVALGLPSEQFF.